This TCR beta chain was captured in a study of cytomegalovirus exposure and HLA in healthy donors. Whole-study results and caveats: In a later analysis, TCR beta V- and J-gene trimming was associated with a missense DCLRE1C variant. Researchers reported in a later analysis that common viral pathogens appeared linked to several top clusters. A list of approximately 160 TCR beta chains associated with cytomegalovirus was given.

Primers: 60 Vbeta forward and 13 Jbeta reverse. Per the original methods: Counted up in a later analysis, unique TCR beta chains came to some 75 million, with around 11 million shared. TCRdb keeps only in-frame clones here, not all; method: immunoSEQ multiplex PCR. V and J calls and clone size come straight from that table; D and trimming were deduced from the DNA. The sample lists about 210,000 clones, approximately 83% occurring once. Germline loops: CDR1 LNHDA, CDR2 SQIVND (reference sequence). The CDR3 is made up of 16 amino acids. Between the trimmed V and J ends, which lost 5 bases and 5 bases, there was a span of 18 bases. In the case of this clone: The antigen is not known.

This TCR was recovered from a woman aged 50 to 60 in good health and CMV-seropositive. The chain carries TRBV19 and TRBJ2-2; D call uncertain. Input material: PBMCs. The CDR3 region is CASSPTQILRTGELFF. For the CDR3, the DNA is TGTGCCAGTAGTCCGACGCAGATCTTGAGGACCGGGGAGCTGTTTTTT.